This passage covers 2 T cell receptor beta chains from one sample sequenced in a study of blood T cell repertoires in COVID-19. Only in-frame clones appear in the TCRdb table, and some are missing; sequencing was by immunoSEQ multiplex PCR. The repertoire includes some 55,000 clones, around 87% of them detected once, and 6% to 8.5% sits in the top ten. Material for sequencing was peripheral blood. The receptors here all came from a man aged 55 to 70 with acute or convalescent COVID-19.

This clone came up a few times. The CDR3 spells CASNPRQGHNQPQHF. The CDR3 nucleotides are TGTGCCAGCAACCCGCGGCAGGGCCACAATCAGCCCCAGCATTTT. The rearrangement joins TRBV6-5 to TRBJ1-5; tentative D call: TRBD1 (5 bases). This CDR3 has 15 amino acids. Trimming cost V 7 bases and J 3 bases, with 16 bases left between them. Germline V CDR1 and CDR2: MNHEY, SVGAGI.

The CDR3 sequence is CSAAGDPSNYGYTF. The CDR3 DNA is TGCAGCGCTGCAGGGGACCCATCTAACTATGGCTACACCTTC. The rearrangement joins TRBV29-1 to TRBJ1-2; D may be TRBD1 (6 bases). The CDR3 loop spans 14 amino acids. V lost 7 bases and J 0 bases, leaving 15 bases between the germline ends. CDR1 SQVTM and CDR2 ANQGSEA come from the germline V gene.